The source of this TCR beta chain is a study of blood T cell repertoires in COVID-19. Looking at the study overall: Samples taken during acute and convalescent COVID-19 were collected in the United States, Italy and Spain.

Two negative PCRs, clearance, or symptom resolution characterized the recovered Cohort 3 donors. The table lists this clone with a count of one. V shed 3 bases and J shed 9 bases, with 15 bases lying between them. CDR3 length: 14 residues. Germline V gene sequence: CDR1 SGHTA, CDR2 FQGNSA. Produced via immunoSEQ multiplex PCR; TCRdb's table is partial and in-frame only. This sample has 450,000 to 500,000 clones, with about 90% found just once. The chain carries TRBV7-2 and TRBJ1-5; D is uncertain. The sequenced sample was PBMCs or T cells enriched from blood (not recorded which). This clonotype was obtained from a woman aged 18-30 years who had recovered from COVID-19. The CDR3 coding sequence is TGTGCCAGCAGCTTCGGTCTCGGAGGAGGGCCCCAGCATTTT. Protein product: CASSFGLGGGPQHF.